The present T cell receptor beta chain was sequenced within a study of cytomegalovirus exposure and HLA in healthy donors. Regarding this clone: The same CDR3 also results from other DNA sequences found in this sample.

CDR3 size: 14 residues. In germline, CDR1 is LNHDA, CDR2 SQIVND (reference sequence). Trimming took 4 bases from V and 8 from J; bases not matched to a gene: 8. With 60 Vbeta and 13 Jbeta primers, the PCR was carried out. Repertoires were generated with immunoSEQ multiplex PCR, while TCRdb's copy carries only in-frame clones and drops some. The table lists some 47,000 clones. This clonotype originated in a middle-aged woman in good health and CMV-seronegative. What was sequenced was PBMCs. The V call is TRBV19, the J call TRBJ1-2, with 9 bases identical to TRBD1. CDR3 in amino acids: CASSTPGQGYGYTF. CDR3 bases: TGTGCCAGTAGTACGCCGGGACAGGGTTACGGCTACACCTTC.